The entry below gives a single T cell receptor (beta chain) sequence along with its context. Its antigen is not known. Each PCR replicate from the sorted subsets contained about 200 ng DNA, which is 30,000 or so T cell genomes. Authors' methods: Filtering differed because ImmunoSEQ produced junction-only sequences that carried no quality scores. Sequencing was performed with immunoSEQ multiplex PCR; in TCRdb, only in-frame clones are kept and a portion is missing. The V and J calls and clone size are taken from that table; D and trimming were inferred from the DNA. Of about 2 million clones detected, about 95% appear once; the ten largest clones hold about 0.13%. The sample is drawn from a study of shared clonotypes between healthy human individuals. Whole-study findings and limits: Generally, estimated richness proved larger in naive subsets than it did in memory subsets. Among donors, the sharing of clonotypes was expected to be influenced by sequencing depth.

The germline V gene has CDR1 SGHRS and CDR2 YFSETQ. V dropped 0 bases and J dropped 6 bases, with 13 bases sitting between them. The length of the CDR3 is 15 residues. This chain joins TRBV5-1 and TRBJ2-1, with D perhaps TRBD2 (6 bases). This sequence originates from a man younger than 30 in good health. The source material was naive CD4+ T cells sorted from blood. Subset noted: CD45RA+ positively selected. This CDR3 is CASSLDGAGTNEQFF. The CDR3 DNA reads TGCGCCAGCAGCTTGGACGGAGCGGGCACCAATGAGCAGTTCTTC.